Below are 22 T cell receptor beta chains sequenced from a single sample in a study of blood T cell repertoires in COVID-19. Profiling relied on immunoSEQ multiplex PCR, and the TCRdb table lists in-frame clones only, not all of them. The data show around 300,000 clones, about nine tenths seen once. The sequenced sample was peripheral blood. The receptors here all came from a man between 50 and 59 years old with active or convalescent COVID-19.

This clone appeared a few times. The chain joins TRBV9 to TRBJ2-2, with D possibly matching TRBD1 (5 bases). The germline V gene encodes CDR1 SGDLS and CDR2 YYNGEE. The CDR3 loop spans 15 amino acids. V dropped 3 bases and J dropped 1 base, with 10 bases sitting between them. CDR3 sequence reads: CASSASGQNTGELFF. DNA of the CDR3: TGTGCCAGCAGCGCGTCCGGACAGAACACCGGGGAGCTGTTTTTT.

CDR3 DNA: TGTGCCAGCTCACCAGATCGACAGGGAGAGACCCAGTACTTC. This gives the protein CASSPDRQGETQYF. V usage is TRBV18 and J usage is TRBJ2-5; TRBD1 aligns across 7 bases. Germline loops: CDR1 KGHSH, CDR2 LQKENI. V was pared by 2 bases and J by 4 bases, with 4 bases of the junction left unmatched. This CDR3 has 14 amino acids.

This rearrangement joins TRBV30 to TRBJ1-2; no clear D. CDR1 GTSNPN and CDR2 SVGIG come from the germline V gene (reference sequence). The CDR3 covers 12 residues. V was shortened by 4 bases and J by 8 bases, with 14 bases between the two germline ends. As DNA, the CDR3 is TGTGCCTGGAACCGGGCCCCGGGGGGCTACACCTTC. This translates into CAWNRAPGGYTF.

J is TRBJ1-2 and V is TRBV29-1; tentative D call: TRBD1 (5 bases). Trimming stripped 7 bases from V and 6 bases from J, with 18 bases between. The germline V gene encodes CDR1 SQVTM and CDR2 ANQGSEA. The CDR3 is 13 amino acids. CDR3 residues: CSAGGVGGDGYTF. DNA for the CDR3: TGCAGCGCCGGGGGTGTGGGCGGGGATGGCTACACCTTC.

This clone was observed once. CDR3 bases: TGTGCCAGCAGCCAAAAGGGACAGGGATGGGAAGATACGCAGTATTTT. This sequence encodes CASSQKGQGWEDTQYF. The chain is built from TRBV5-5 and TRBJ2-3; 9 bases line up with TRBD1. Germline V CDR1 and CDR2: SGHKS, YYEKEE (reference sequence). J was trimmed by 5 bases and V by 4 bases; bases with no gene match: 11. CDR3 length: 16 amino acids.

This clone was counted a single time. The rearrangement joins TRBV11-2 to TRBJ2-1; 11 bases are shared with TRBD2. The germline V gene encodes CDR1 SGHAT and CDR2 FQNNGV. This CDR3 spans 16 amino acids. The V segment lost 8 bases and the J segment 2 bases; nucleotides outside the gene matches: 8. The CDR3 protein is CASSRSSGGTYNEQFF. The CDR3 bases are TGTGCCAGCTCCCGCTCTAGCGGGGGGACCTACAATGAGCAGTTCTTC.

The chain couples TRBV7-3 to TRBJ2-1, with 8 bases lining up with TRBD1. Germline trimming cut 5 bases from V and 3 bases from J; bases unmatched to any gene: 6. This CDR3 spans 15 amino acids. The germline V gene encodes CDR1 SGHTA and CDR2 FQGTGA. CDR3 nucleotides: TGTGCCAGCAGCCACGGACAGGGTGGCTACAATGAGCAGTTCTTC. This codes for CASSHGQGGYNEQFF.

The gene calls are TRBV29-1 and TRBJ2-3, with 8 positions matching TRBD2. The length of the CDR3 is 19 residues. Germline V CDR1 and CDR2: SQVTM, ANQGSEA. V trimming: 6 bases; J trimming: 5 bases; junction bases outside the gene matches: 25. The CDR3 coding sequence is TGCAGCGTCCTCGGGGTTACTAGCGGCACTTCACTCACACGAGATACGCAGTATTTT. Translation gives CSVLGVTSGTSLTRDTQYF.

The V and J genes are TRBV18 and TRBJ1-1; unclear D gene. The germline V and J ends were trimmed by 6 bases and 5 bases, with 22 bases remaining between them. CDR1 is KGHSH, CDR2 LQKENI, per germline. CDR3 length equals 16 residues. As DNA, the CDR3 is TGTGCCAGCTCTCTCACCCGGTCCCTCGGAGGGACTGAAGCTTTCTTT. Translated, it gives CASSLTRSLGGTEAFF.

This chain links TRBV10-1 with TRBJ2-5; 10 bases line up with TRBD1. The CDR3 sequence is 15 residues long. The V segment lost 4 bases and the J segment 6 bases; nucleotides outside the gene matches: 8. Germline V CDR1 and CDR2: WNHNN, SYGVQD (reference sequence). For the CDR3, the DNA is TGCGCCAGCAGTGGACCCGGGACAGGGGTAAAGACCCAGTACTTC. Encoded protein: CASSGPGTGVKTQYF.

In this sample, this clone turned up once. The chain recombines TRBV30 with TRBJ2-5; TRBD2 might be the D (5 bases). The CDR3 length is 14 residues. The V end lost 2 bases, the J end lost 3 bases, and 13 bases lay between the germline ends. From germline, CDR1 is GTSNPN and CDR2 SVGIG (reference sequence). For the CDR3, the DNA is TGTGCCTGGAGTTTTCTCTGGGGAGAAGAGACCCAGTACTTC. As protein: CAWSFLWGEETQYF.

This chain connects TRBV9 to TRBJ2-1; D may be TRBD1 (6 bases). The length of the CDR3 is 16 residues. V dropped 0 bases and J dropped 2 bases, with 12 bases sitting between them. The V gene's germline CDR1 is SGDLS and CDR2 YYNGEE. Written as DNA, the CDR3 is TGTGCCAGCAGCGTAGGGCAGGGGCGGACCTACAATGAGCAGTTCTTC. As protein: CASSVGQGRTYNEQFF.

The V and J genes are TRBV11-3 and TRBJ2-2; TRBD1 is a possible D gene (6 bases). The CDR3 runs to 16 residues. With 5 bases removed from V and 0 bases from J, the gap between germline ends came to 13 bases. Germline-derived CDR1 and CDR2 are SGHNT and YENEEA. This CDR3 is CASSISTGSNTGELFF. The CDR3 DNA follows: TGTGCCAGCAGCATCAGTACAGGGTCGAACACCGGGGAGCTGTTTTTT.

This chain joins TRBV7-2 and TRBJ2-3; D perhaps matches TRBD1 (5 bases). The CDR3 length is 16 residues. The germline V and J ends were trimmed by 3 bases and 3 bases, with 16 bases remaining between them. Germline V gene lookup returns CDR1 SGHTA and CDR2 FQGNSA. The DNA for the CDR3 is TGTGCCAGCAGCTTTTTGGCAGGGAAGGTGACAGATACGCAGTATTTT. This encodes CASSFLAGKVTDTQYF.

This clone was seen more than once but under ten times. V gene TRBV4-1 combines with J gene TRBJ2-7; D is undetermined. Germline values: CDR1 MGHRA, CDR2 YSYEKL. This CDR3 has 16 residues. V dropped 1 base and J dropped 0 bases, with 13 bases sitting between them. CDR3 loop: CASSQAPTGNSYEQYF. In DNA, the CDR3 is TGCGCCAGCAGCCAAGCCCCGACTGGCAACTCCTACGAGCAGTACTTC.

This clone was seen a single time. V is TRBV6-2 or TRBV6-3 and J is TRBJ2-3, with TRBD2 matching over 9 bases. The CDR3 is 15 residues long. The germline gives CDR1 MNHEY, CDR2 SVGEGT. V was pared by 2 bases and J by 5 bases, with 5 bases of the junction left unmatched. The CDR3 DNA reads TGTGCCAGCAGTTACAGGCGGGAGGGTGGAGATACGCAGTATTTT. Its translation: CASSYRREGGDTQYF.

The chain recombines TRBV18 with TRBJ2-7; weak D call: TRBD1 (5 bases). This CDR3 spans 11 amino acids. V lost 4 bases and J 7 bases, leaving 8 bases between the germline ends. Looked up from germline, CDR1 is KGHSH and CDR2 is LQKENI. CDR3 protein: CASSRDSEQYF. The CDR3 nucleotides read TGTGCCAGCTCACGAGACAGTGAGCAGTACTTC. The variable domain in full, with the rest retrieved from reference TRBV18 and TRBJ2-7, is NAGVMQNPRHLVRRRGQEARLRCSPMKGHSHVYWYRQLPEEGLKFMVYLQKENIIDESGMPKERFSAEFPKEGPSILRIQQVVRGDSAAYFCASSRDSEQYFGPGTRLTVT.

This chain connects TRBV7-2 to TRBJ1-5; D may be TRBD1 (5 bases). Trimming removed 2 bases from V and 4 bases from J, with 12 bases in between. This CDR3 has 15 amino acids. The germline V gene encodes CDR1 SGHTA and CDR2 FQGNSA. DNA of the CDR3: TGTGCCAGCAGCTTATCGACAGCAAATAATCAGCCCCAGCATTTT. The encoded protein is CASSLSTANNQPQHF.

The rearrangement joins TRBV28 to TRBJ2-1; 7 bases line up with TRBD2. Losses at the gene ends were 5 bases for V and 12 bases for J; bases not matched to a gene: 7. CDR1 MDHEN and CDR2 SYDVKM come from the germline V gene. The CDR3 is made up of 12 amino acids. In DNA form, the CDR3 reads TGTGCCAGCAGTACCCCCGCTAGCGGGCAGTTCTTC. Amino acids: CASSTPASGQFF.

J is TRBJ1-4 and V is TRBV30; D might be TRBD1 (5 bases). Per germline, CDR1 GTSNPN and CDR2 SVGIG (reference sequence). The ends were cut back, 5 bases at V and 2 bases at J, with 15 bases in the middle. The CDR3 contains 15 residues. As DNA, the CDR3 is TGTGCCTGGGATCCCTCAAGGGGCACTAATGAAAAACTGTTTTTT. This translates into CAWDPSRGTNEKLFF. The full variable domain, in which reference TRBV30 and TRBJ1-4 provide the parts outside the CDR3, is SQTIHQWPATLVQPVGSPLSLECTVEGTSNPNLYWYRQAAGRGLQLLFYSVGIGQISSEVPQNLSASRPQDRQFILSSKKLLLSDSGFYLCAWDPSRGTNEKLFFGSGTQLSVL.

The rearrangement links TRBV7-3 to TRBJ2-3; D perhaps matches TRBD2 (6 bases). Trimming removed 0 bases from V and 2 bases from J, with 12 bases in between. This CDR3 has 16 amino acids. CDR1 is SGHTA, CDR2 FQGTGA, per germline. For the CDR3, the DNA is TGTGCCAGCAGCTTAACCCCGGGGGACTCCACAGATACGCAGTATTTT. Translating it yields CASSLTPGDSTDTQYF. Together with reference TRBV7-3 and TRBJ2-3, the CDR3 gives the full variable domain: GAGVSQTPSNKVTEKGKYVELRCDPISGHTALYWYRQSLGQGPEFLIYFQGTGAADDSGLPNDRFFAVRPEGSVSTLKIQRTERGDSAVYLCASSLTPGDSTDTQYFGPGTRLTVL.

The chain couples TRBV7-2 to TRBJ1-3; 7 bases fit TRBD1. Germline loops: CDR1 SGHTA, CDR2 FQGNSA. The CDR3 consists of 16 residues. The ends lost 5 bases at V and 3 bases at J; junction bases unmatched: 10. In DNA form, the CDR3 reads TGTGCCAGCAGCCCAGGGAACAGGGGCCTTGGAAACACCATATATTTT. Protein sequence: CASSPGNRGLGNTIYF.